These T cell receptor beta chains were read from a single sample in a study of beta chain features in type 1 diabetes. Method: immunoSEQ multiplex PCR; TCRdb's copy keeps in-frame clones and lacks some. The table lists some 150,000 clones, about 9.4% of them singletons, with approximately 1.3% in the top ten. Sequenced input: naive CD4+ T cells from blood. The receptors derive from a man aged 18 to 30 in good health. Each CDR3 is given with its conserved first and last residue. D genes are given only for firm matches. For some rows the clone size is stated as once, few or many, or as a class when expanded; others skip it.

j_call	v_call	clone_size	d_call	cdr3_nt	cdr3_aa
TRBJ2-7	TRBV18	NA	TRBD2	TGTGCCAGCTCACCACCGACGACTAGCGGTTCCTACGAGCAGTACTTC	CASSPPTTSGSYEQYF
TRBJ1-2	TRBV6-5	few	NA	TGTGCCAGCAGTTACTCGAGTACAGCCGAACGGGGCTACACCTTC	CASSYSSTAERGYTF
TRBJ2-1	TRBV19	few	TRBD2	TGTGCCAGTAGTATAGGACTAGCGGACAATGAGCAGTTCTTC	CASSIGLADNEQFF
TRBJ2-1	TRBV9	few	TRBD2	TGTGCCAGCAGCCCCCGGGGAGGGGTGGGCTCCTACAATGAGCAGTTCTTC	CASSPRGGVGSYNEQFF
TRBJ2-1	TRBV18	many	TRBD2	TGTGCCAGCTCACCACCTGGGACTAGAAATGAGCAGTTCTTC	CASSPPGTRNEQFF
TRBJ1-2	TRBV19	few	NA	TGTGCCAGTAGTATAAACCTGATGGCTTATGGCTACACCTTC	CASSINLMAYGYTF
TRBJ1-5	TRBV7-9	NA	NA	TGTGCCAGCAGCTTAGGTCAGGGCAATCAGCCCCAGCATTTT	CASSLGQGNQPQHF
TRBJ2-3	TRBV10-1	few	TRBD2	TGCGCCAGCAGTAGCGGGGGGGCCCCAGATACGCAGTATTTT	CASSSGGAPDTQYF
TRBJ1-6	TRBV4-2	few	NA	TGTGCCAGCAGCCAAGATAGACAGGCCGATAATTCACCCCTCCACTTT	CASSQDRQADNSPLHF
TRBJ1-2	TRBV7-2	few	TRBD1	TGTGCCAGCAGCCCCGGACAGGCTACCTATGGCTACACCTTC	CASSPGQATYGYTF
TRBJ2-3	TRBV4-2	NA	TRBD2	TGTGCCAGCAGCCAAGAACTAGCGGACACAGATACGCAGTATTTC	CASSQELADTDTQYF
TRBJ2-7	TRBV2	few	NA	TGTGCCAGCAGTGATTCCCGGTACGAGCAGTACTTC	CASSDSRYEQYF
TRBJ2-7	TRBV4-3	many	NA	TGCGCCAGCAGCCAAGAATCCCCGGCCTACGAGCAGTACTTC	CASSQESPAYEQYF
TRBJ2-6	TRBV9	NA	NA	TGTGCCAGCAGCGTAGGGCCTAGCCGACTCTCTGGGGCCAACGTCCTGACTTTC	CASSVGPSRLSGANVLTF
TRBJ2-1	TRBV7-9	few	NA	TGTGCCAGCAGCTTTGACGGCGGGCGGTCCTACAATGAGCAGTTCTTC	CASSFDGGRSYNEQFF
TRBJ1-4	TRBV5-1	few	NA	TGCGCCAGCAGCCCCGAGGGACATTGTCTTTTT	CASSPEGHCLF
TRBJ2-1	TRBV5-4	NA	TRBD1	TGTGCCAGCAGCTGGGCCCCAGGGGGCTCCTACAATGAGCAGTTCTTC	CASSWAPGGSYNEQFF
TRBJ1-4	TRBV4-3	many	TRBD1	TGCGCCAGCAGCGTGGGACAGGGGGATGAAAAACTGTTTTTT	CASSVGQGDEKLFF
TRBJ2-1	TRBV29-1	many	NA	TGCAGCGGTAACAGGGTAGGAGGTGAGCAGTTCTTC	CSGNRVGGEQFF
TRBJ2-5	TRBV7-7	few	NA	TGTGCCAGCAGCACCCCGGGTACGCCTCGCGAGACCCAGTACTTC	CASSTPGTPRETQYF
TRBJ2-7	TRBV27	NA	NA	TGTGCCAGCAGCCCCGCGTGGGGAGACGAGCAGTACTTC	CASSPAWGDEQYF
TRBJ1-4	TRBV2	few	NA	TGTGCCAGCAGGAGCCAGGGTGCAACTAATGAAAAACTGTTTTTT	CASRSQGATNEKLFF
TRBJ2-7	TRBV7-9	NA	TRBD1	TGTGCCAGCAGCGCCCGGGACAGGGACCGCACCCGCTTC	CASSARDRDRTRF
TRBJ2-7	TRBV14	NA	NA	TGTGCCAGCAGCCGTAGACTGAACTACGAGCAGTACTTC	CASSRRLNYEQYF
TRBJ1-1	TRBV27	few	NA	TGTGCCAGCAGTTTACTCGACGGGGTCGGCATGAACACTGAAGCTTTCTTT	CASSLLDGVGMNTEAFF
TRBJ1-2	TRBV30	many	NA	TGTGCCTGGAGGGCCCGAGGCTACACCTTC	CAWRARGYTF
TRBJ2-7	TRBV14	many	TRBD2	TGTGCCAGCAGCCAAGTCGCAAGCGGGGGAGCATACGAGCAGTACTTC	CASSQVASGGAYEQYF
TRBJ1-2	TRBV5-1	few	NA	TGCGCCAGCAGCTTGGACAGTATTAACTATGGCTACACCTTC	CASSLDSINYGYTF